Below are 14 T cell receptor beta chains sequenced from a single sample in a study of cytomegalovirus exposure and HLA in healthy donors. It was with 60 Vbeta and 13 Jbeta primers that the PCR ran. This table comes from immunoSEQ multiplex PCR, and its TCRdb copy is limited to in-frame clones, with some not included. The sample records roughly 54,000 clones, about 70% being singletons. The sample consisted of PBMCs. These receptors all stem from a woman aged 60-75 years in good health and CMV-seropositive.

The CDR3 is CASSSRQGSNTGELFF. The CDR3, as DNA: TGTGCCAGCAGCTCCCGGCAGGGATCGAACACCGGGGAGCTGTTTTTT. This sequence joins TRBV7-6 and TRBJ2-2, with D tentatively TRBD1 (5 bases). This CDR3 has 16 residues. V was shortened by 4 bases and J by 0 bases, with 12 bases between the two germline ends. Germline V gene lookup returns CDR1 SGHVS and CDR2 FNYEAQ.

This clone was recorded once. The DNA for the CDR3 is TGTGCCAGTTTCGGAGGGTGGAGCACTGAAGCTTTCTTT. It yields the protein CASFGGWSTEAFF. The rearrangement links TRBV28 to TRBJ1-1; D unresolved. The CDR3 has 13 residues. CDR1 and CDR2 from the germline V gene are MDHEN and SYDVKM. V dropped 9 bases and J dropped 4 bases, with 15 bases sitting between them. Using reference TRBV28 and TRBJ1-1 for the parts outside the CDR3, the full variable domain is DVKVTQSSRYLVKRTGEKVFLECVQDMDHENMFWYRQDPGLGLRLIYFSYDVKMKEKGDIPEGYSVSREKKERFSLILESASTNQTSMYLCASFGGWSTEAFFGQGTRLTVV.

Written as DNA, the CDR3 is TGTGCCAGCAGCCCAGGGGTGTCCGGGGAGCTGTTTTTT. Encoded protein: CASSPGVSGELFF. The chain carries TRBV7-6 and TRBJ2-2, with D maybe TRBD1 (6 bases). V gave up 5 bases and J gave up 6 bases, with 10 bases separating them. In germline, CDR1 is SGHVS, CDR2 FNYEAQ. The CDR3 has 13 residues.

On this clone itself: The junction departs from the called germline gene at one end, perhaps through a read error. The J gene is TRBJ2-7, the V gene TRBV7-9, with 7 bases matching TRBD1. CDR3 size: 15 residues. Germline V lookup: CDR1 SEHNR, CDR2 FQNEAQ (reference sequence). In DNA, the CDR3 is TGTTCCAGCAGCTTAGTTTTAGACAGGGCCTACGAGCAGTACTTC. Translated: CSSSLVLDRAYEQYF.

This clone showed up just a few times. This sequence joins TRBV7-9 and TRBJ1-5; 8 positions agree with TRBD1. J was trimmed by 7 bases and V by 5 bases; bases with no gene match: 7. This CDR3 contains 14 residues. From germline, CDR1 is SEHNR and CDR2 FQNEAQ (reference sequence). The CDR3 loop reads CASSDRGGRQPQHF. The CDR3 DNA reads TGTGCCAGCAGCGACAGGGGCGGCAGGCAGCCCCAGCATTTT. The full variable domain, with the rest looked up from reference TRBV7-9 and TRBJ1-5, is DTGVSQNPRHKITKRGQNVTFRCDPISEHNRLYWYRQTLGQGPEFLTYFQNEAQLEKSRLLSDRFSAERPKGSFSTLEIQRTEQGDSAMYLCASSDRGGRQPQHFGDGTRLSIL.

The rearrangement uses TRBV5-6 and TRBJ2-7; possibly TRBD1 for D (6 bases). Trimming took off 0 bases at V and 3 bases at J, with 13 bases between the two ends. CDR3 length: 15 residues. CDR1 and CDR2 from the germline V gene are SGHDT and YYEEEE. The CDR3 sequence: CASSLVAGTYYEQYF. The CDR3 coding sequence is TGTGCCAGCAGCTTGGTAGCCGGGACATACTACGAGCAGTACTTC.

The V gene is TRBV13, the J gene TRBJ2-5; TRBD1 agrees at 9 bases. CDR1 and CDR2 from the germline V gene are PRHDT and FYEKMQ (reference sequence). The CDR3 sequence is 15 residues long. V shed 5 bases and J 1 base; nucleotides not matched to a gene: 5. This chain's CDR3 is CASSDSGQGQETQYF. In DNA form, the CDR3 reads TGTGCCAGCAGCGACTCGGGACAGGGCCAAGAGACCCAGTACTTC.

The chain employs TRBV15 and TRBJ2-7; D is uncertain. The CDR3 contains 17 residues. Between the trimmed V and J ends, which lost 0 bases and 2 bases, there was a span of 17 bases. Looked up from germline, CDR1 is LNHNV and CDR2 is YYDKDF (reference sequence). This CDR3 is CATSRDPPPVWPYEQYF. CDR3 DNA: TGTGCCACCAGCAGAGACCCGCCCCCAGTTTGGCCCTACGAGCAGTACTTC.

CDR3 sequence reads: CASSPQEGNLPLTNYGYTF. The CDR3 DNA sequence: TGCGCCAGCAGCCCTCAGGAGGGAAATCTCCCCCTAACTAACTATGGCTACACCTTC. The chain recombines TRBV4-1 with TRBJ1-2; the D is unclear. Germline V lookup: CDR1 MGHRA, CDR2 YSYEKL. With 4 bases removed from V and 0 bases from J, the gap between germline ends came to 24 bases. CDR3 length equals 19 residues.

The chain employs TRBV4-3 and TRBJ2-7; 7 bases are a match to TRBD2. After removal of 4 bases from V and 4 bases from J, the junction contained 10 bases not matched to a gene. The CDR3 covers 15 residues. CDR1 and CDR2 (germline): LGHNA, YSLEER. Here the CDR3 DNA reads TGCGCCAGCAGCCCCGAAAGCGGGGTACCATACGAGCAGTACTTC. Amino acids: CASSPESGVPYEQYF.

This chain uses TRBV10-3 with TRBJ2-2, with 7 bases aligning to TRBD1. CDR1 and CDR2 (germline): ENHRY, SYGVKD. The CDR3 spans 14 residues. V shed 8 bases, J shed 9 bases, and the junction held 12 bases outside the gene matches. As DNA, the CDR3 is TGTGCCATCTCCCCGGCAGGGGGTGATCGGGAGCTGTTTTTT. This codes for CAISPAGGDRELFF.

This sequence joins TRBV6-1 and TRBJ1-5; D ambiguous. Germline V gene lookup returns CDR1 MNHNS and CDR2 SASEGT. The CDR3 totals 14 residues. V dropped 6 bases and J dropped 2 bases, with 11 bases sitting between them. The CDR3: CASSADSGNQPQHF. DNA of the CDR3: TGTGCCAGCAGCGCGGATTCAGGCAATCAGCCCCAGCATTTT.

The DNA for the CDR3 is TGTGCCAGAGTTACCCGGGAGTCTGGGGCCAACGTCCTGACTTTC. Translated, it gives CARVTRESGANVLTF. The chain has TRBV5-3 and TRBJ2-6; D perhaps matches TRBD2 (6 bases). TRBV5-3 is an ORF, with its function uncertain. V lost 7 bases and J lost 1, with 12 bases in between. The CDR3 covers 15 residues.

A single count supports this clone. The chain is built from TRBV7-2 and TRBJ2-7, with D hard to call. The V gene's germline CDR1 is SGHTA and CDR2 FQGNSA. The V and J ends lost 4 bases and 4 bases respectively, with 11 bases between them. CDR3 length: 13 amino acids. The CDR3 DNA follows: TGTGCCAGCAGCTCTCCTCCCCGTTACGAGCAGTACTTC. It codes for CASSSPPRYEQYF. The full variable domain, completed using reference TRBV7-2 and TRBJ2-7, is GAGVSQSPSNKVTEKGKDVELRCDPISGHTALYWYRQSLGQGLEFLIYFQGNSAPDKSGLPSDRFSAERTGGSVSTLTIQRTQQEDSAVYLCASSSPPRYEQYFGPGTRLTVT.